The 32 T cell receptor beta chains listed next were all sequenced from one sample in a study of patients and donors after allogeneic stem cell transplantation. MiXCR, run by TCRdb on the RT-PCR reads, gives a single entry per CDR3 protein. Here the sample spans tens of thousands of distinct CDR3 sequences, around 49% being singletons. Sequencing used blood, either unsorted or a sorted T cell fraction (not recorded which). These receptors all stem from a human donor who was either an allogeneic HSCT recipient or a stem cell or donor lymphocyte infusion donor (not recorded which). It is not recorded whose cells these are; they may come from a transplant donor.

This clonotype was counted ten times or more. This chain connects TRBV12-3 or TRBV12-4 to TRBJ1-1; TRBD1 aligns across 7 bases. This CDR3 contains 13 residues. Unmatched junction bases numbered 1, after V lost 2 bases and J lost 4 bases. The CDR3 is CASSLTGATEAFF. The CDR3 DNA follows: TGTGCCAGCAGTTTAACAGGGGCCACTGAAGCTTTCTTT.

V is TRBV29-1 and J is TRBJ1-2; weak D call: TRBD1 (6 bases). There are 13 residues in the CDR3. V was cut by 2 bases and J by 4 bases, with 11 bases left in between. The germline V gene has CDR1 SQVTM and CDR2 ANQGSEA. The CDR3 nucleotides are TGCAGCGTTGAACCAGACAGGACCTATGGCTACACCTTC. This codes for CSVEPDRTYGYTF.

This rearrangement joins TRBV9 to TRBJ1-5; D is uncertain. Trimming pared 3 bases from V and 5 bases from J, leaving 9 bases between. CDR1 and CDR2 from the germline V gene are SGDLS and YYNGEE. The CDR3 consists of 13 residues. CDR3 nucleotide sequence: TGTGCCAGCAGCGAGGGAGGATATCAGCCCCAGCATTTT. Translated, it gives CASSEGGYQPQHF.

A few counts support this clonotype. The chain joins TRBV4-3 to TRBJ1-1; no clear D gene. The CDR3 extends over 13 amino acids. CDR1 LGHNA and CDR2 YSLEER come from the germline V gene. V lost 0 bases and J lost 4, with 6 bases in between. In DNA, the CDR3 is TGCGCCAGCAGCCAAGATCCGGGCACTGAAGCTTTCTTT. This translates into CASSQDPGTEAFF.

This CDR3 reads CSAHNRGPPYGYTF. The CDR3 coding sequence is TGCAGTGCGCATAACAGGGGGCCGCCTTATGGCTACACCTTC. The chain has TRBV20-1 and TRBJ1-2; 9 bases are a match to TRBD1. V gave up 6 bases and J gave up 5 bases; unmatched junction bases: 10. Germline V gives CDR1 DFQATT, CDR2 SNEGSKA (reference sequence). The CDR3 is 14 residues long.

The chain combines TRBV4-3 with TRBJ2-1; D might be TRBD1 or TRBD2, each matching 5 bases. Germline loops: CDR1 LGHNA, CDR2 YSLEER. Trimming pared 0 bases from V and 6 bases from J, leaving 12 bases between. CDR3 size: 15 residues. CDR3 sequence (DNA): TGCGCCAGCAGCCAAGAGGGGACGGGTATCAATGAGCAGTTCTTC. This sequence encodes CASSQEGTGINEQFF.

The chain links TRBV20-1 to TRBJ1-1; 7 nucleotides match TRBD1. The ends lost 4 bases at V and 4 bases at J; junction bases unmatched: 15. Looked up from germline, CDR1 is DFQATT and CDR2 is SNEGSKA (reference sequence). CDR3 length: 16 amino acids. CDR3 nucleotide sequence: TGCAGTGCTAAACCCCCGGACAGGTTTAGGCTCACTGAAGCTTTCTTT. Amino acid sequence: CSAKPPDRFRLTEAFF.

CDR3 nucleotide sequence: TGCAGCGCCTTAGGACAGCTTAACACTGAAGCTTTCTTT. This encodes CSALGQLNTEAFF. This rearrangement joins TRBV29-1 to TRBJ1-1, with D perhaps TRBD1 (6 bases). CDR3 length equals 13 residues. CDR1 SQVTM and CDR2 ANQGSEA come from the germline V gene. V dropped 7 bases and J dropped 2 bases, with 14 bases sitting between them.

J is TRBJ2-5 and V is TRBV5-1; the D gene is possibly TRBD1 (5 bases). V gave up 3 bases and J gave up 3 bases, with 6 bases separating them. Germline assignment: CDR1 SGHRS and CDR2 YFSETQ. The CDR3 loop spans 12 amino acids. The CDR3 sequence is CASSSTEETQYF. CDR3 bases: TGCGCCAGCAGCTCGACAGAAGAGACCCAGTACTTC.

This chain connects TRBV6-5 to TRBJ1-6, with no clear D. Trimming cost V 6 bases and J 0 bases, with 9 bases left between them. In germline, CDR1 is MNHEY, CDR2 SVGAGI. The CDR3 runs to 15 residues. CDR3 coding DNA: TGTGCCAGCAGGGCCGGGAGCTCCTATAATTCACCCCTCCACTTT. Its protein product is CASRAGSSYNSPLHF.

The CDR3 loop reads CSASVTPNTYSNQPQHF. CDR3 nucleotide sequence: TGCAGTGCTAGCGTTACCCCGAACACCTATAGCAATCAGCCCCAGCATTTT. The chain combines TRBV20-1 with TRBJ1-5; no clear D gene. V lost 3 bases and J 0 bases, leaving 18 bases between the germline ends. The germline gives CDR1 DFQATT, CDR2 SNEGSKA (reference sequence). The CDR3 runs to 17 residues.

The J gene is TRBJ2-3, the V gene TRBV4-3, with 16 nucleotides matching TRBD2. The CDR3 extends over 18 amino acids. The V segment lost 5 bases and the J segment 2 bases; nucleotides outside the gene matches: 7. The V gene's germline CDR1 is LGHNA and CDR2 YSLEER. CDR3: CASSSSGTSGRATDTQYF. CDR3 bases: TGCGCCAGCAGCTCTTCCGGGACTAGCGGGAGGGCCACAGATACGCAGTATTTT.

The V and J genes are TRBV19 and TRBJ1-1, with 8 bases identical to TRBD1. V trimming: 10 bases; J trimming: 5 bases; junction bases outside the gene matches: 6. The CDR3 runs 12 residues. In germline, CDR1 is LNHDA, CDR2 SQIVND (reference sequence). The chain's CDR3 is CATERQGTEAFF. CDR3 DNA: TGTGCCACCGAACGACAGGGGACTGAAGCTTTCTTT. The full variable domain, in which reference TRBV19 and TRBJ1-1 provide the parts outside the CDR3, is DGGITQSPKYLFRKEGQNVTLSCEQNLNHDAMYWYRQDPGQGLRLIYYSQIVNDFQKGDIAEGYSVSREKKESFPLTVTSAQKNPTAFYLCATERQGTEAFFGQGTRLTVV.

This clonotype was observed a few times. V is TRBV12-3 or TRBV12-4 and J is TRBJ1-2; TRBD1 matches 7 bases. The CDR3 spans 15 residues. Trimming at V came to 4 bases and at J to 5 bases, leaving 10 bases not matched to a gene. Here the CDR3 DNA reads TGTGCCAGCAGTTCCCAATGGACAGGAGGTTATGGCTACACCTTC. It specifies CASSSQWTGGYGYTF.

The chain links TRBV30 to TRBJ1-4; D not certain. Germline loops: CDR1 GTSNPN, CDR2 SVGIG (reference sequence). V gave up 0 bases and J gave up 8 bases, with 13 bases separating them. The CDR3 consists of 14 residues. The CDR3 loop is CAWSVLSGWEKLFF. CDR3 bases: TGTGCCTGGAGTGTACTTTCAGGATGGGAAAAACTGTTTTTT.

The genes are TRBV4-1 and TRBJ1-1; 7 nucleotides align to TRBD1. The CDR3 runs 12 residues. V was clipped by 5 bases and J by 8 bases; unmatched bases: 5. Germline CDR1 and CDR2: MGHRA and YSYEKL. The CDR3 bases are TGCGCCAGCAGCTACGGACAGGTCGAAGCTTTCTTT. Translating gives CASSYGQVEAFF.

The chain is built from TRBV4-3 and TRBJ2-3; 7 nucleotides match TRBD2. The CDR3 runs 17 residues. V shed 1 base and J 1 base; nucleotides not matched to a gene: 8. Germline V gene data show CDR1 as LGHNA and CDR2 as YSLEER. CDR3 DNA: TGCGCCAGCAGCCAAGCCTTGGGGACTACCGGCACAGATACGCAGTATTTT. Translated, it gives CASSQALGTTGTDTQYF.

This clonotype was observed at least ten times. The chain recombines TRBV28 with TRBJ1-1; D is undetermined. Trimming left V 6 bases short and J 3 bases short, with 14 bases between. The CDR3 is 14 residues long. Germline CDR1 is MDHEN and CDR2 is SYDVKM. This CDR3 reads CASSFLGWDTEAFF. For the CDR3, the DNA is TGTGCCAGCAGCTTCTTAGGGTGGGACACTGAAGCTTTCTTT.

This clonotype has a handful of counts. The chain is built from TRBV20-1 and TRBJ1-3; D uncertain. V shed 6 bases and J shed 2 bases, with 14 bases lying between them. The length of the CDR3 is 14 residues. CDR1 and CDR2 from the germline V gene are DFQATT and SNEGSKA (reference sequence). The CDR3 protein is CSAQDGLTGNTIYF. The DNA for the CDR3 is TGCAGTGCGCAGGACGGTCTAACTGGAAACACCATATATTTT.

The rearrangement uses TRBV6-2 or TRBV6-3 and TRBJ2-1; D is unresolved. The germline gives CDR1 MNHEY, CDR2 SVGEGT. The CDR3 runs to 14 residues. V shed 2 bases and J shed 5 bases, with 10 bases lying between them. The CDR3 spells CASSYHDINNEQFF. CDR3 coding DNA: TGTGCCAGCAGTTACCACGACATAAACAATGAGCAGTTCTTC.

This rearrangement joins TRBV29-1 to TRBJ1-2; D gene unclear. CDR1 and CDR2 (germline): SQVTM, ANQGSEA. The CDR3 covers 13 residues. V was trimmed by 6 bases and J by 3 bases, leaving 14 bases between them. CDR3 sequence reads: CSVVHSRDYGYTF. CDR3 nucleotides: TGCAGCGTCGTACATTCCCGGGACTATGGCTACACCTTC.

A few counts support this clonotype. This rearrangement joins TRBV7-2 to TRBJ1-4; D not certain. V lost 1 base to trimming and J lost 0 bases, with 9 bases between them. The CDR3 is 16 residues long. Per germline, CDR1 SGHTA and CDR2 FQGNSA. The CDR3 coding sequence is TGTGCCAGCAGCTTAGACCTGGGCCCAACTAATGAAAAACTGTTTTTT. This translates into CASSLDLGPTNEKLFF. The full variable domain, in which reference TRBV7-2 and TRBJ1-4 provide the parts outside the CDR3, is GAGVSQSPSNKVTEKGKDVELRCDPISGHTALYWYRQSLGQGLEFLIYFQGNSAPDKSGLPSDRFSAERTGGSVSTLTIQRTQQEDSAVYLCASSLDLGPTNEKLFFGSGTQLSVL.

J is TRBJ1-1 and V is TRBV15; D perhaps matches TRBD1 (5 bases). This CDR3 contains 16 residues. Trimming pared 2 bases from V and 1 base from J, leaving 14 bases between. In germline, CDR1 is LNHNV, CDR2 YYDKDF (reference sequence). This CDR3 is CATSRKPGTENTEAFF. The CDR3 region has the DNA TGTGCCACCAGCAGAAAACCCGGGACGGAGAACACTGAAGCTTTCTTT.

The table lists this clonotype with a few counts. The V gene is TRBV4-3, the J gene TRBJ1-5, with D possibly matching TRBD1 (5 bases). Germline V gene lookup returns CDR1 LGHNA and CDR2 YSLEER. Trimming left V 3 bases short and J 1 base short, with 10 bases between. The CDR3 covers 15 residues. The CDR3 coding sequence is TGCGCCAGCAGCCATTCTCAGGGAAGCAATCAGCCCCAGCATTTT. This encodes CASSHSQGSNQPQHF.

The chain is built from TRBV10-3 and TRBJ1-2; possibly TRBD1 for D (6 bases). Germline assignment: CDR1 ENHRY and CDR2 SYGVKD. The CDR3 contains 12 residues. V lost 8 bases, J lost 8 bases, and 15 bases lay in between. The CDR3 sequence: CAIFFTGNGYTF. The CDR3 DNA reads TGTGCCATCTTTTTTACAGGGAACGGCTACACCTTC.

Only a few counts were recorded for this clonotype. The rearrangement uses TRBV29-1 and TRBJ1-1; D ambiguous. The CDR3 covers 13 residues. Trimming took off 5 bases at V and 0 bases at J, with 10 bases between the two ends. Germline V CDR1 and CDR2: SQVTM, ANQGSEA. Written as DNA, the CDR3 is TGCAGCGTTCGAGGGCGACTGAACACTGAAGCTTTCTTT. Its translation: CSVRGRLNTEAFF.

This clonotype was counted only a few times. No conserved phenylalanine or tryptophan ends this CDR3, so it is likely a read error. The chain couples TRBV28 to TRBJ1-3, with D hard to call. Germline CDR1 and CDR2: MDHEN and SYDVKM. The CDR3 length is 16 residues. Trimming took 4 bases from V and 0 from J, leaving 13 bases between them. The DNA for the CDR3 is TGTGCCAGCAGTTCCGGTGAGATCCTCTCTGGAAACACCATATATCTT. Its translation is CASSSGEILSGNTIYL.

The chain employs TRBV5-1 and TRBJ1-1; 7 nucleotides match TRBD1. The CDR3 spans 16 residues. J was trimmed by 2 bases and V by 0 bases; bases with no gene match: 7. Germline-derived CDR1 and CDR2 are SGHRS and YFSETQ. The CDR3 loop reads CASSLEGTATNTEAFF. CDR3 DNA sequence: TGCGCCAGCAGCTTGGAAGGGACAGCTACAAACACTGAAGCTTTCTTT.

This clonotype was detected once. The chain is built from TRBV14 and TRBJ2-2; the match to TRBD1 covers 7 bases. The V and J ends lost 2 bases and 3 bases, in that order; junction bases with no gene match: 6. The CDR3 contains 16 residues. Germline lookup yields CDR1 SGHDN and CDR2 FVKESK. This CDR3 is CASSQRQGMDTGELFF. The CDR3 DNA reads TGTGCCAGCAGCCAACGACAGGGTATGGACACCGGGGAGCTGTTTTTT.

The J gene is TRBJ1-5, the V gene TRBV7-2, with a weak D call TRBD1 (5 bases). Per the germline V gene, CDR1 is SGHTA and CDR2 is FQGNSA. This CDR3 spans 15 amino acids. The V and J ends lost 6 bases and 7 bases respectively, with 19 bases between them. This CDR3 reads CASSMMGTGRQPQHF. Here the CDR3 DNA reads TGTGCCAGCAGTATGATGGGGACGGGAAGACAGCCCCAGCATTTT.

The J gene is TRBJ2-7, the V gene TRBV6-6, with D tentatively TRBD1 (5 bases). The germline V gene encodes CDR1 MNHNY and CDR2 SVGAGI (reference sequence). V lost 2 bases, J lost 1 base, and 12 bases lay in between. This CDR3 spans 15 amino acids. The CDR3 loop is CASSYTADTSYEQYF. For the CDR3, the DNA is TGTGCCAGCAGTTACACGGCGGACACTTCCTACGAGCAGTACTTC.

The chain uses TRBV6-2 or TRBV6-3 and TRBJ1-1, with a weak D call TRBD1 (5 bases). The CDR3 is 12 amino acids. Trimming stripped 3 bases from V and 11 bases from J, with 13 bases between. Germline V CDR1 and CDR2: MNHEY, SVGEGT. The CDR3 region is CASSYPRREAFF. The DNA of the CDR3 is TGTGCCAGCAGTTATCCTCGCAGGGAGGCTTTCTTT.